This T cell receptor beta chain was sequenced in a study of cytomegalovirus exposure and HLA in healthy donors. Germline CDR1 SGHNT, CDR2 YENEEA. This CDR3 region has 15 residues. V lost 1 base and J 2 bases, leaving 10 bases between the germline ends. Findings of the study overall: Both high specificity and high sensitivity reportedly marked the classifier's diagnosis of cytomegalovirus status. TCR beta chains numbering 164 were designated cytomegalovirus-associated.

Worth noting for this clone: The antigen remains unidentified.

The donors were in the roughly 130-subject validation cohort, distinct from the approximately 670-subject first cohort. The table came from immunoSEQ multiplex PCR; TCRdb's copy has only in-frame clones and leaves some out. The table has some 350,000 clones, roughly nine tenths seen once. The sequencing input was PBMCs. The receptor was derived from a woman aged 25 to 45 in good health and CMV-seropositive. The gene calls are TRBV11-3 and TRBJ2-3; possible D gene TRBD1, 6 bases. The CDR3 is CASSLGRQATDTQYF. The CDR3 DNA reads TGTGCCAGCAGCTTAGGGAGACAGGCCACAGATACGCAGTATTTT.